This entry lists 20 T cell receptor beta chains sequenced from one sample in a study of OX40 agonist ivuxolimab in advanced cancers. The library came from the immunoSEQ multiplex PCR assay. TCRdb limited this immuneACCESS table to in-frame rearrangements with V and J called. A share of clones is missing; checked studies link under half to unresolved V genes, and the rest is unexplained. The sample profile shows approximately 88,000 clones; roughly 90% of them were found once. The ten most abundant clones make up 0.25% to 0.3% of the sample. Here the sequenced sample was CD4+ or CD8+ T cells sorted from blood, taken in a trial of the OX40 agonist ivuxolimab. Source of these receptors: an adult with an advanced solid tumor such as melanoma, head and neck, liver or kidney cancer.

V and J are TRBV10-1 and TRBJ2-1; TRBD2 might be the D (6 bases). This CDR3 is 15 amino acids long. The V end lost 5 bases, the J end lost 6 bases, and 17 bases lay between the germline ends. Germline CDR1 reads WNHNN; CDR2 reads SYGVQD (reference sequence). CDR3 residues: CASSNRDLGGNEQFF. The CDR3 bases are TGCGCCAGCAGTAACCGGGACTTGGGGGGCAATGAGCAGTTCTTC.

This chain joins TRBV30 and TRBJ2-5; the D is unclear. The CDR3 consists of 14 residues. The germline gives CDR1 GTSNPN, CDR2 SVGIG (reference sequence). Trimming stripped 0 bases from V and 2 bases from J, with 10 bases between. Here the CDR3 reads CAWSVDRLQETQYF. CDR3 nucleotides: TGTGCCTGGAGTGTGGATAGACTTCAAGAGACCCAGTACTTC. The variable domain in full, completed from reference TRBV30 and TRBJ2-5, reads SQTIHQWPATLVQPVGSPLSLECTVEGTSNPNLYWYRQAAGRGLQLLFYSVGIGQISSEVPQNLSASRPQDRQFILSSKKLLLSDSGFYLCAWSVDRLQETQYFGPGTRLLVL.

The V call is TRBV12-5, the J call TRBJ2-7, with D perhaps matching TRBD1 or TRBD2 (6 bases each). V was pared by 7 bases and J by 4 bases, with 17 bases between. In germline, CDR1 is LGHNT, CDR2 FRNRAP. The CDR3 runs to 14 residues. In nucleotides, the CDR3 is TGTGCTAGTGCCCCCCCTACGGGGGCTTACGAGCAGTACTTC. This gives the protein CASAPPTGAYEQYF.

The V and J genes are TRBV5-4 and TRBJ2-5; 8 nucleotides match TRBD2. The CDR3 sequence is 15 residues long. Trimming at V came to 1 base and at J to 9 bases, leaving 11 bases not matched to a gene. Germline loops: CDR1 SGHNT, CDR2 YYREEE (reference sequence). The CDR3 sequence is CASSLRGGLLSAQYF. The CDR3 DNA reads as TGTGCCAGCAGCTTGCGCGGGGGGCTCCTTTCGGCCCAGTACTTC.

This clone was seen more than once but under ten times. V and J are TRBV23-1 and TRBJ2-3; D tentatively reads TRBD1 or TRBD2 (5 bases each). TRBV23-1 is classed as an ORF, of uncertain function. Trimming stripped 2 bases from V and 0 bases from J, with 12 bases between. The CDR3 length is 16 residues. In DNA form, the CDR3 reads TGCGCCAGCAGTCAAGGGACGGAACTTAGCACAGATACGCAGTATTTT. Amino acid sequence: CASSQGTELSTDTQYF.

The chain recombines TRBV19 with TRBJ1-1; TRBD1 matches 12 bases. The germline V gene encodes CDR1 LNHDA and CDR2 SQIVND (reference sequence). J gave up 9 bases and V 7 bases, and 9 bases lay outside the gene matches. The CDR3 consists of 14 residues. This chain's CDR3 is CASTFGDRGQKAFF. The CDR3 DNA sequence: TGTGCCAGTACCTTCGGGGACAGGGGGCAAAAAGCTTTCTTT.

The gene calls are TRBV11-2 and TRBJ2-1, with 14 bases matching TRBD2. CDR1 and CDR2 from the germline V gene are SGHAT and FQNNGV. With V trimmed by 1 base and J by 6 bases, 5 bases remained unmatched. The CDR3 runs 17 residues. The CDR3: CASSLVRGTSGGNEQFF. CDR3 DNA: TGTGCCAGCAGCTTAGTTAGGGGGACTAGCGGGGGCAATGAGCAGTTCTTC.

The gene calls are TRBV5-7 and TRBJ2-5, with 7 bases aligning to TRBD2. TRBV5-7 belongs to the ORF category, with a function that is uncertain. V lost 4 bases, J lost 3 bases, and 9 bases stayed unmatched. The CDR3 contains 15 residues. The CDR3 bases are TGTGCCAGCAGCCAAAAGGGACTAAGGGAAGAGACCCAGTACTTC. Amino acid sequence: CASSQKGLREETQYF.

This clone has just a few counts. V and J are TRBV7-2 and TRBJ1-5, with D possibly matching TRBD1 (6 bases). Trimming pared 6 bases from V and 2 bases from J, leaving 11 bases between. The CDR3 is 14 residues long. Germline CDR1 is SGHTA and CDR2 is FQGNSA. This chain's CDR3 is CASRSGAGNQPQHF. The CDR3 coding sequence is TGTGCCAGCAGGTCGGGGGCTGGCAATCAGCCCCAGCATTTT.

The rearrangement uses TRBV6-6 and TRBJ2-1; D might be TRBD1 (6 bases). CDR3 length: 16 amino acids. CDR1 and CDR2 from the germline V gene are MNHNY and SVGAGI (reference sequence). The V end lost 4 bases, the J end lost 2 bases, and 15 bases lay between the germline ends. CDR3 region: CASSSSTGQPYNEQFF. Here the CDR3 DNA reads TGTGCCAGCAGTTCCTCGACAGGCCAACCCTACAATGAGCAGTTCTTC.

This chain joins TRBV6-5 and TRBJ2-3; D tentatively fits TRBD1 or TRBD2 (5 bases each). Germline CDR1 and CDR2: MNHEY and SVGAGI. The CDR3 sequence is 15 residues long. Deletions cut 2 bases from V and 6 bases from J, with 15 bases between. The CDR3 loop is CASSYGTKGVDTQYF. The DNA of the CDR3 is TGTGCCAGCAGTTACGGGACCAAAGGGGTCGATACGCAGTATTTT.

The chain links TRBV7-6 to TRBJ2-1; 13 bases align to TRBD2. Germline V gives CDR1 SGHVS, CDR2 FNYEAQ. J gave up 5 bases and V 5 bases, and 6 bases lay outside the gene matches. This CDR3 has 16 residues. CDR3 coding DNA: TGTGCCAGCAGCCTAACCGGACTAGCGGGGGACAATGAGCAGTTCTTC. Protein: CASSLTGLAGDNEQFF.

The chain links TRBV6-4 to TRBJ2-3, with D tentatively TRBD1 (5 bases). Trimming cost V 5 bases and J 5 bases, with 14 bases left between them. Germline-derived CDR1 and CDR2 are MRHNA and SNTAGT. The CDR3 is made up of 14 amino acids. CDR3 protein: CASSQTGGRDTQYF. In nucleotides, the CDR3 is TGTGCCAGCAGTCAAACAGGTGGCAGAGATACGCAGTATTTT.

About this clone itself: At one end, the junction sequence differs from germline, possibly due to a read error. The CDR3 loop reads CASSLGQGDTQYF. For the CDR3, the DNA is TGTGCTAGCAGCTTGGGGCAGGGGGATACGCAGTATTTT. V is TRBV7-7 and J is TRBJ2-3; TRBD1 is a possible D gene (6 bases). CDR1 is SSHAT and CDR2 is FNYEAQ in the germline V gene (reference sequence). The CDR3 consists of 13 residues.

The genes are TRBV4-3 and TRBJ2-3, with TRBD2 matching over 13 bases. Germline CDR1 and CDR2: LGHNA and YSLEER. The CDR3 loop spans 20 amino acids. With V trimmed by 0 bases and J by 4 bases, 13 bases remained unmatched. The CDR3 DNA reads as TGCGCCAGCAGCCAAGATTACAATCCGGGACTAGCGGGGAGGGCAGATACGCAGTATTTT. As protein: CASSQDYNPGLAGRADTQYF.

The chain links TRBV7-8 to TRBJ1-4; 7 nucleotides align to TRBD1. Losses at the gene ends were 5 bases for V and 5 bases for J; bases not matched to a gene: 8. The CDR3 sequence is 15 residues long. CDR1 is SGHVS and CDR2 is FQNEAQ in the germline V gene. The CDR3 bases are TGTGCCAGCAGCCGAAGGGACAGAGAAAATGAAAAACTGTTTTTT. Amino acid sequence: CASSRRDRENEKLFF.

This sequence joins TRBV11-2 and TRBJ2-7; 7 bases are a match to TRBD2. There are 13 residues in the CDR3. The junction had 9 bases not matched to a gene; V was cut back by 7 bases and J by 6 bases. Germline V gene sequence: CDR1 SGHAT, CDR2 FQNNGV. Here the CDR3 DNA reads TGTGCCAGCATCCAGACTAGCTCGCGCGAGCAGTACTTC. Its translation is CASIQTSSREQYF.

As DNA, the CDR3 is TGTGCCGCGGGACGGTCTAATGAAAAACTGTTTTTT. This gives the protein CAAGRSNEKLFF. V gene TRBV6-6 combines with J gene TRBJ1-4; D might be TRBD1 (5 bases). This CDR3 has 12 amino acids. The V gene's germline CDR1 is MNHNY and CDR2 SVGAGI (reference sequence). V was trimmed by 11 bases and J by 3 bases, leaving 10 bases between them.

CDR3 loop: CASSPTTDYEQYF. The DNA of the CDR3 is TGCGCCAGCAGCCCGACGACAGACTACGAGCAGTACTTC. V is TRBV4-3 and J is TRBJ2-7; tentative D call: TRBD1 (5 bases). This CDR3 contains 13 residues. Germline V gene lookup returns CDR1 LGHNA and CDR2 YSLEER. V dropped 4 bases and J dropped 3 bases, with 10 bases sitting between them.

The chain combines TRBV5-4 with TRBJ1-2; the D gene is possibly TRBD1 (5 bases). The CDR3 extends over 18 amino acids. The V gene's germline CDR1 is SGHNT and CDR2 YYREEE (reference sequence). Trimming shortened V by 4 bases and J by 7 bases, and 29 bases separated the two germline ends. The CDR3 region has the DNA TGTGCCAGCAGCCTCCTCGGGGCCTCATTGGGGCGCGGGGCTGGCTACACCTTC. Translating gives CASSLLGASLGRGAGYTF.